Following are 32 T cell receptor beta chains from one sample sequenced in a study of beta chain features in type 1 diabetes. Findings of the study overall: Shorter TCRB CDR3s, moderately but significantly so, marked every one of the four CD4+ subsets in Type 1 diabetes patients.

The entirety of the isolated RNA underwent reverse transcription, so expressed TCRB transcripts were sequenced. Measured with immunoSEQ multiplex PCR; TCRdb has only the in-frame clones, and not every one. The table has about 700,000 clones, roughly 13% seen once. The antigens of these receptors remain unknown. Sequences were obtained from naive CD4+ T cells from blood. The origin of the receptors is a man aged 18 to 30 with type 1 diabetes.

V and J are TRBV9 and TRBJ2-5; TRBD2 might be the D (6 bases). The length of the CDR3 is 13 residues. V was cut by 5 bases and J by 1 base, with 9 bases left in between. Germline CDR1 SGDLS, CDR2 YYNGEE. CDR3 in DNA: TGTGCCAGCAGTCATAGCGGCCAAGAGACCCAGTACTTC. It specifies CASSHSGQETQYF.

This clone was counted a few times. The chain joins TRBV7-2 to TRBJ2-3; the D is unclear. This CDR3 contains 15 residues. V lost 1 base, J lost 2 bases, and 10 bases lay in between. Germline CDR1 reads SGHTA; CDR2 reads FQGNSA. The DNA of the CDR3 is TGTGCCAGCAGCTTAGGCCCCCTAGTCACAGATACGCAGTATTTT. It specifies CASSLGPLVTDTQYF.

This clone showed up many times. The rearrangement links TRBV30 to TRBJ2-1, with D perhaps matching TRBD2 (6 bases). Germline V gives CDR1 GTSNPN, CDR2 SVGIG (reference sequence). CDR3 size: 10 residues. Trimming removed 3 bases from V and 11 bases from J, with 8 bases in between. The DNA of the CDR3 is TGTGCCTGGAGGGGACTGCAGCAGTTCTTC. Its protein is CAWRGLQQFF.

There are a few counts of this clone. CDR3 in DNA: TGTGCCAGCGCCCGTCGGGGGACAGCTAATGAAAAACTGTTTTTT. It yields the protein CASARRGTANEKLFF. J is TRBJ1-4 and V is TRBV14; TRBD1 agrees at 7 bases. The length of the CDR3 is 15 residues. Germline V lookup: CDR1 SGHDN, CDR2 FVKESK. With V trimmed by 8 bases and J by 3 bases, 9 bases remained unmatched.

The sample holds a few counts of this clone. Different DNA sequences within this sample yield the same CDR3. This chain connects TRBV30 to TRBJ2-5; D may be TRBD2 (5 bases). V was pared by 0 bases and J by 4 bases, with 9 bases between. Per germline, CDR1 GTSNPN and CDR2 SVGIG (reference sequence). The CDR3 is 13 amino acids. DNA of the CDR3: TGTGCCTGGAGTGTAAGGCTAGCAGAGACCCAGTACTTC. Translating gives CAWSVRLAETQYF. Complete variable domain (other parts from reference TRBV30 and TRBJ2-5): SQTIHQWPATLVQPVGSPLSLECTVEGTSNPNLYWYRQAAGRGLQLLFYSVGIGQISSEVPQNLSASRPQDRQFILSSKKLLLSDSGFYLCAWSVRLAETQYFGPGTRLLVL.

CDR3 amino acids: CASSEDGVANTGELFF. CDR3 DNA sequence: TGTGCCAGCAGTGAAGACGGCGTCGCGAACACCGGGGAGCTGTTTTTT. The chain employs TRBV2 and TRBJ2-2; D gene ambiguous. The V and J ends lost 1 base and 0 bases respectively, with 9 bases between them. Germline-derived CDR1 and CDR2 are SNHLY and FYNNEI. This CDR3 is 16 amino acids long.

This clone was picked up a small number of times. The chain employs TRBV2 and TRBJ1-1; no clear D gene. Germline-derived CDR1 and CDR2 are SNHLY and FYNNEI. This CDR3 has 14 amino acids. Trimming removed 4 bases at V and 0 bases at J, with 9 bases between. As DNA, the CDR3 is TGTGCCAGCAGTGGAGGCATTTTGAACACTGAAGCTTTCTTT. This gives the protein CASSGGILNTEAFF.

The chain carries TRBV9 and TRBJ1-2; no firm D call. From germline, CDR1 is SGDLS and CDR2 YYNGEE. CDR3 length: 12 residues. V shed 0 bases and J shed 8 bases, with 8 bases lying between them. CDR3 amino acids: CASSVGEGGYTF. The CDR3 DNA sequence: TGTGCCAGCAGCGTAGGCGAAGGCGGCTACACCTTC.

The chain uses TRBV4-1 and TRBJ2-1, with TRBD1 as a possible D gene (5 bases). From germline, CDR1 is MGHRA and CDR2 YSYEKL. This CDR3 comprises 15 residues. V was cut by 1 base and J by 3 bases, with 10 bases left in between. The CDR3 loop is CASSQGGASYNEQFF. The CDR3 DNA follows: TGCGCCAGCAGCCAAGGTGGGGCCAGCTACAATGAGCAGTTCTTC.

This clone has just a few counts. The chain employs TRBV18 and TRBJ1-2; 7 bases agree with TRBD1. CDR1 and CDR2 (germline): KGHSH, LQKENI. The CDR3 loop spans 15 amino acids. V gave up 4 bases and J gave up 2 bases; unmatched junction bases: 7. CDR3 sequence (DNA): TGTGCCAGCTCACTGGAGACAGGGCCGAACTATGGCTACACCTTC. Translation: CASSLETGPNYGYTF.

The rearrangement uses TRBV19 and TRBJ1-5, with 8 bases aligning to TRBD1. Germline assignment: CDR1 LNHDA and CDR2 SQIVND (reference sequence). V dropped 7 bases and J dropped 0; count of bases not matched to a gene: 8. This CDR3 contains 16 residues. The CDR3: CASKTDRAYSNQPQHF. In DNA, the CDR3 is TGTGCCAGTAAAACGGACAGGGCATATAGCAATCAGCCCCAGCATTTT.

J is TRBJ1-2 and V is TRBV6-1, with 7 bases that match TRBD1. V shed 4 bases, J shed 7 bases, and the junction held 15 bases outside the gene matches. The CDR3 spans 16 residues. Germline V CDR1 and CDR2: MNHNS, SASEGT. CDR3 residues: CASSGTGQRYFGGYTF. DNA of the CDR3: TGTGCCAGCAGTGGAACGGGACAGCGTTATTTTGGTGGCTACACCTTC.

The V and J genes are TRBV5-4 and TRBJ2-6; D remains unclear. The V end lost 1 base, the J end lost 0 bases, and 8 bases lay between the germline ends. CDR1 and CDR2 from the germline V gene are SGHNT and YYREEE (reference sequence). CDR3 length: 16 residues. DNA of the CDR3: TGTGCCAGCAGCTTGTTCCAGATCTCTGGGGCCAACGTCCTGACTTTC. This codes for CASSLFQISGANVLTF. The entire variable domain, with the rest obtained from reference TRBV5-4 and TRBJ2-6, is as follows: ETGVTQSPTHLIKTRGQQVTLRCSSQSGHNTVSWYQQALGQGPQFIFQYYREEENGRGNFPPRFSGLQFPNYSSELNVNALELDDSALYLCASSLFQISGANVLTFGAGSRLTVL.

The chain combines TRBV30 with TRBJ2-7; unclear D gene. This CDR3 is built from 11 residues. Trimming took 2 bases from V and 5 from J, leaving 7 bases between them. CDR1 is GTSNPN, CDR2 SVGIG, per germline (reference sequence). As DNA, the CDR3 is TGTGCCTGGAGTATCCCCGACGAGCAGTACTTC. As protein: CAWSIPDEQYF.

The chain links TRBV11-2 to TRBJ2-1; unclear D gene. This CDR3 contains 12 residues. V shed 5 bases and J shed 7 bases, with 9 bases lying between them. The germline CDR1 and CDR2 sequences are SGHAT and FQNNGV. The CDR3 is CASSVVLNEQFF. CDR3 DNA sequence: TGTGCCAGCAGCGTTGTTTTAAATGAGCAGTTCTTC. The full variable domain, in which reference TRBV11-2 and TRBJ2-1 provide the parts outside the CDR3, is EAGVAQSPRYKIIEKRQSVAFWCNPISGHATLYWYQQILGQGPKLLIQFQNNGVVDDSQLPKDRFSAERLKGVDSTLKIQPAKLEDSAVYLCASSVVLNEQFFGPGTRLTVL.

This clone was counted a few times. The V and J genes are TRBV27 and TRBJ1-3; D uncertain. The germline V gene has CDR1 MNHEY and CDR2 SMNVEV (reference sequence). V shed 0 bases and J shed 0 bases, with 6 bases lying between them. The CDR3 has 15 amino acids. CDR3 sequence (DNA): TGTGCCAGCAGTTTATCCCCTTACTCTGGAAACACCATATATTTT. It yields the protein CASSLSPYSGNTIYF.

This chain joins TRBV25-1 and TRBJ1-5; TRBD1 matches at 7 bases. Germline CDR1 reads MGHDK; CDR2 reads SYGVNS. With V trimmed by 6 bases and J by 3 bases, 5 bases remained unmatched. This CDR3 contains 14 residues. The CDR3 DNA follows: TGTGCCAGCAGGCAACAGGGGATCAATCAGCCCCAGCATTTT. It yields the protein CASRQQGINQPQHF.

This clone was counted only a few times. V and J are TRBV30 and TRBJ1-2; tentative D call: TRBD1 (6 bases). The CDR3 extends over 12 amino acids. CDR1 GTSNPN and CDR2 SVGIG come from the germline V gene (reference sequence). The V and J ends lost 5 bases and 2 bases respectively, with 9 bases between them. The CDR3 DNA reads as TGTGCCTGGCAGGGGATCAACTATGGCTACACCTTC. Protein: CAWQGINYGYTF.

This clone has ten or more counts. The chain recombines TRBV13 with TRBJ2-1, with TRBD1 matching 8 bases. V gave up 4 bases and J gave up 15 bases; unmatched junction bases: 5. The CDR3 covers 11 residues. CDR1 and CDR2 from the germline V gene are PRHDT and FYEKMQ (reference sequence). CDR3 DNA: TGTGCCAGCAGCTCCGACAGGGGCAGGTTCTTC. This codes for CASSSDRGRFF.

This clone was seen only a few times. The rearrangement joins TRBV2 to TRBJ1-2; a possible D gene is TRBD1 (5 bases). V shed 6 bases and J shed 1 base, with 12 bases lying between them. Germline CDR1 SNHLY, CDR2 FYNNEI. The length of the CDR3 is 14 residues. DNA for the CDR3: TGTGCCAGCAGCTCGGGGCCGATTAACTATGGCTACACCTTC. It encodes CASSSGPINYGYTF.

This CDR3 is CASRSLGANVLTF. In DNA form, the CDR3 reads TGTGCCAGCAGATCTCTTGGGGCCAACGTCCTGACTTTC. This chain joins TRBV6-5 and TRBJ2-6, with D hard to call. The CDR3 length is 13 residues. Trimming cost V 6 bases and J 3 bases, with 6 bases left between them. Germline CDR1 and CDR2: MNHEY and SVGAGI.

This clone was seen more than once but under ten times. This chain links TRBV14 with TRBJ2-1, with 9 bases fitting TRBD2. CDR3 size: 15 residues. Germline trimming cut 3 bases from V and 5 bases from J; bases unmatched to any gene: 5. The germline gives CDR1 SGHDN, CDR2 FVKESK. CDR3 nucleotide sequence: TGTGCCAGCAGCCATAAGCGGGGGGCGGACAATGAGCAGTTCTTC. This gives the protein CASSHKRGADNEQFF. Combining the CDR3 with reference TRBV14 and TRBJ2-1 gives the whole variable domain EAGVTQFPSHSVIEKGQTVTLRCDPISGHDNLYWYRRVMGKEIKFLLHFVKESKQDESGMPNNRFLAERTGGTYSTLKVQPAELEDSGVYFCASSHKRGADNEQFFGPGTRLTVL.

The J gene is TRBJ1-6, the V gene TRBV6-5; no clear D gene. Deletions cut 2 bases from V and 9 bases from J, with 5 bases between. The germline V gene has CDR1 MNHEY and CDR2 SVGAGI. The CDR3 contains 12 residues. The DNA for the CDR3 is TGTGCCAGCAGTTACCTGGGTTCACCCCTCCACTTT. This encodes CASSYLGSPLHF.

The chain is built from TRBV6-1 and TRBJ2-1, with TRBD2 matching 7 bases. Trimming at V came to 1 base and at J to 10 bases, leaving 7 bases not matched to a gene. The CDR3 spans 14 residues. Germline V gene lookup returns CDR1 MNHNS and CDR2 SASEGT. The CDR3 region is CASSEGLWGGEQFF. The DNA for the CDR3 is TGTGCCAGCAGTGAAGGGCTCTGGGGAGGGGAGCAGTTCTTC.

The CDR3 DNA sequence: TGTGCCAGCAGGCTGGGGCGGGCCGGGGAGCTGTTTTTT. Translating it yields CASRLGRAGELFF. The chain is built from TRBV6-5 and TRBJ2-2; D could derive from TRBD1 or TRBD2 (5 bases each). CDR1 is MNHEY, CDR2 SVGAGI, per germline. This CDR3 has 13 amino acids. V lost 6 bases and J 6 bases, leaving 11 bases between the germline ends.

This clone came up a few times. The same CDR3 arises from other DNA sequences in this sample as well. J is TRBJ1-2 and V is TRBV30; a possible D gene is TRBD1 (5 bases). CDR3 length equals 11 residues. Trimming left V 1 base short and J 8 bases short, with 8 bases between. Germline values: CDR1 GTSNPN, CDR2 SVGIG (reference sequence). CDR3 DNA: TGTGCCTGGAGTGCGGGGGGAGGCTACACCTTC. Translated: CAWSAGGGYTF. Complete variable domain (other parts from reference TRBV30 and TRBJ1-2): SQTIHQWPATLVQPVGSPLSLECTVEGTSNPNLYWYRQAAGRGLQLLFYSVGIGQISSEVPQNLSASRPQDRQFILSSKKLLLSDSGFYLCAWSAGGGYTFGSGTRLTVV.

The V and J genes are TRBV30 and TRBJ2-1; D unclear. Per germline, CDR1 GTSNPN and CDR2 SVGIG (reference sequence). CDR3 length: 15 residues. V shed 0 bases and J shed 0 bases, with 9 bases lying between them. CDR3 sequence (DNA): TGTGCCTGGAGTGTAAGCCTCAGCTCCTACAATGAGCAGTTCTTC. Protein: CAWSVSLSSYNEQFF.

This sequence joins TRBV18 and TRBJ2-7, with 8 bases aligning to TRBD1. V lost 5 bases and J lost 6; bases outside the gene matches: 6. Germline CDR1 KGHSH, CDR2 LQKENI. The CDR3 is 13 residues long. CDR3 bases: TGTGCCAGCTCAAACGGACAGGGAGGCGAGCAGTACTTC. Amino acids: CASSNGQGGEQYF.

This clone occurred a few times. The V call is TRBV2, the J call TRBJ2-3; D is undetermined. CDR1 is SNHLY and CDR2 is FYNNEI in the germline V gene. The CDR3 has 15 amino acids. Trimming removed 2 bases at V and 0 bases at J, with 9 bases between. The CDR3 DNA is TGTGCCAGCAGTGAATGGTTGGCAAGCACAGATACGCAGTATTTT. Residues: CASSEWLASTDTQYF. Full variable domain (remainder filled in from reference TRBV2 and TRBJ2-3): EPEVTQTPSHQVTQMGQEVILRCVPISNHLYFYWYRQILGQKVEFLVSFYNNEISEKSEIFDDQFSVERPDGSNFTLKIRSTKLEDSAMYFCASSEWLASTDTQYFGPGTRLTVL.

This clone was seen a few times. This chain joins TRBV2 and TRBJ2-2; TRBD1 agrees at 9 bases. The trim removed 6 bases at V and 5 bases at J, leaving 4 bases unmatched. There are 14 residues in the CDR3. The V gene's germline CDR1 is SNHLY and CDR2 FYNNEI. The CDR3 nucleotides read TGTGCCAGCAGCCGGGACAGGGATACCGGGGAGCTGTTTTTT. Translation gives CASSRDRDTGELFF. Supplemented by reference TRBV2 and TRBJ2-2, the full variable domain reads EPEVTQTPSHQVTQMGQEVILRCVPISNHLYFYWYRQILGQKVEFLVSFYNNEISEKSEIFDDQFSVERPDGSNFTLKIRSTKLEDSAMYFCASSRDRDTGELFFGEGSRLTVL.

The J gene is TRBJ1-4, the V gene TRBV30; 7 bases are a match to TRBD1. CDR3 length: 13 amino acids. Trimming took 5 bases from V and 8 from J; bases not matched to a gene: 8. Germline CDR1 and CDR2: GTSNPN and SVGIG (reference sequence). The CDR3 loop is CAWATGVQEKLFF. CDR3 coding DNA: TGTGCCTGGGCCACAGGGGTGCAGGAAAAACTGTTTTTT.

This clone has a handful of counts. The rearrangement joins TRBV4-2 to TRBJ1-6; possibly TRBD1 for D (5 bases). Germline-derived CDR1 and CDR2 are LGHNA and YNFKEQ. CDR3 length: 15 amino acids. V was trimmed by 0 bases and J by 8 bases, leaving 11 bases between them. CDR3 protein: CASSQDNGGDSPLHF. The CDR3 DNA follows: TGTGCCAGCAGCCAAGATAACGGGGGTGATTCACCCCTCCACTTT.